The present T cell receptor (beta chain) was sequenced within a study of T cells in Graves' hyperthyroidism and ophthalmopathy. CDR3 size: 16 residues. V lost 4 bases and J lost 4; bases outside the gene matches: 11. CDR1 and CDR2 (germline): LGHDT, YNNKEL (reference sequence). It was RNA transcripts that yielded the amplified TCR beta CDR3 regions. Using the HTBI primer set, a first-round RT-PCR was run on the TCR CDR3. TCRdb used MiXCR to reprocess the multiplex PCR reads, holding one entry per CDR3 protein. The table records about 250,000 distinct CDR3 sequences, roughly 20% of them present only once.

This clonotype was sampled from a man younger than 40 with Graves' ophthalmopathy. The sample consisted of blood. The J gene is TRBJ1-2, the V gene TRBV3-1, with TRBD1 matching over 8 bases. DNA for the CDR3: TGTGCCAGCAGCCCCCCAGGGGGCCTGGCGGCCTATGGCTACACCTTC. As protein: CASSPPGGLAAYGYTF. The full variable domain, completed using reference TRBV3-1 and TRBJ1-2, is DTAVSQTPKYLVTQMGNDKSIKCEQNLGHDTMYWYKQDSKKFLKIMFSYNNKELIINETVPNRFSPKSPDKAHLNLHINSLELGDSAVYFCASSPPGGLAAYGYTFGSGTRLTVV.